This T cell receptor beta chain derives from a study of T cell repertoires in cytomegalovirus infection. In the study overall: Public TCR beta signatures provided an indication of both CMV infection and a matching HLA type.

Germline V gives CDR1 SGHTA, CDR2 FQGTGA. Trimming took 3 bases from V and 0 from J, leaving 13 bases between them. The CDR3 sequence is 16 residues long. Overall study findings and caveats: Of the TCR beta families, the public ones yielded a cumulative frequency that identified carriers of CMV plus the relevant HLA. The response measured ex vivo was dominated by TCR beta clonotypes (HLA-C-restricted and CMV-specific).

This clonotype has a handful of counts. Antigen specificity is unknown. TCRdb recomputed calls from the reads with MiXCR, one row per CDR3 protein. The sample has approximately 500,000 distinct CDR3 sequences, about 11% seen once. The source is a human donor in good health (CMV status not recorded). Some clones in this sample may be carry-over from other donors' samples. This chain uses TRBV7-3 with TRBJ2-3, with D perhaps TRBD2 (6 bases). The material sequenced was PBMCs. The CDR3 region is CASSLQGGKSTDTQYF. CDR3 sequence (DNA): TGTGCCAGCAGCTTGCAAGGCGGGAAGAGCACAGATACGCAGTATTTT.